One and the same sample provided the 14 T cell receptor beta chains below, sequenced in a study of blood T cell repertoires in COVID-19. The data were produced by immunoSEQ multiplex PCR, yet TCRdb's version contains in-frame clones alone and is incomplete. Of more than 300,000 clones detected, about four fifths appear once; the ten largest clones hold about 4.9%. Sequencing was carried out using PBMCs or T cells enriched from blood (not recorded which). The receptors were gathered from a woman in her forties or fifties who had recovered from COVID-19.

V gene TRBV4-1 combines with J gene TRBJ1-6; 8 bases agree with TRBD1. The CDR3 spans 14 residues. V shed 5 bases, J shed 9 bases, and the junction held 6 bases outside the gene matches. Germline V lookup: CDR1 MGHRA, CDR2 YSYEKL. The CDR3 protein is CASSIRDRSSPLHF. CDR3 nucleotides: TGCGCCAGCAGCATACGGGACAGGTCTTCACCCCTCCACTTT.

As regards this clone: Other DNA sequences of this sample code for an identical CDR3. The chain combines TRBV9 with TRBJ1-4; 11 positions match TRBD1. Looked up from germline, CDR1 is SGDLS and CDR2 is YYNGEE. V was clipped by 0 bases and J by 7 bases; unmatched bases: 2. The CDR3 has 15 residues. The CDR3 DNA reads TGTGCCAGCAGCGTAGCCGGGACAGGGGGTGAAAAACTGTTTTTT. Amino acids: CASSVAGTGGEKLFF. Looking up the rest from reference TRBV9 and TRBJ1-4 gives the full variable domain: DSGVTQTPKHLITATGQRVTLRCSPRSGDLSVYWYQQSLDQGLQFLIQYYNGEERAKGNILERFSAQQFPDLHSELNLSSLELGDSALYFCASSVAGTGGEKLFFGSGTQLSVL.

The chain joins TRBV6-5 to TRBJ1-4; 7 nucleotides line up with TRBD1. The CDR3 is 15 amino acids. Germline assignment: CDR1 MNHEY and CDR2 SVGAGI. The V segment lost 2 bases and the J segment 5 bases; nucleotides outside the gene matches: 5. For the CDR3, the DNA is TGTGCCAGCAGTTACGGAGACAGGGAAAATGAAAAACTGTTTTTT. Encoded protein: CASSYGDRENEKLFF.

This clone was seen only a few times. The chain is built from TRBV6-2 or TRBV6-3 and TRBJ1-5; 7 nucleotides match TRBD1. CDR3 length equals 13 residues. From germline, CDR1 is MNHEY and CDR2 SVGEGT. The J segment lost 6 bases and the V segment lost 6 bases, leaving 5 bases of the junction unmatched. DNA of the CDR3: TGTGCCAGCAGCTCCGAGGGGGCTCAGCCCCAGCATTTT. As protein: CASSSEGAQPQHF.

The chain recombines TRBV5-1 with TRBJ1-2; 9 positions agree with TRBD1. This CDR3 is 12 amino acids long. V gave up 3 bases and J gave up 9 bases; unmatched junction bases: 3. Germline V gene data show CDR1 as SGHRS and CDR2 as YFSETQ. CDR3 in amino acids: CASSWDRVSYTF. CDR3 coding DNA: TGCGCCAGCAGCTGGGACAGGGTGAGCTACACCTTC.

V usage is TRBV19 and J usage is TRBJ1-1, with a weak D call TRBD1 (5 bases). This CDR3 has 13 residues. Germline lookup yields CDR1 LNHDA and CDR2 SQIVND (reference sequence). The germline V and J ends were trimmed by 6 bases and 7 bases, with 15 bases remaining between them. DNA for the CDR3: TGTGCCAGTAGCCCGGTCGGGGGGATTGAAGCTTTCTTT. It is translated as CASSPVGGIEAFF.

The chain carries TRBV4-3 and TRBJ2-7; 10 bases map to TRBD1. The germline CDR1 and CDR2 sequences are LGHNA and YSLEER. Unmatched junction bases numbered 9, after V lost 2 bases and J lost 2 bases. The CDR3 has 17 residues. CDR3 amino acids: CASSQYPVGQGTYEQYF. CDR3 sequence (DNA): TGCGCCAGCAGCCAATATCCGGTGGGACAGGGGACCTACGAGCAGTACTTC.

This chain connects TRBV2 to TRBJ2-7, with D perhaps matching TRBD1 (5 bases). V was clipped by 6 bases and J by 0 bases, with 12 bases between them. The CDR3 is 14 amino acids. In germline, CDR1 is SNHLY, CDR2 FYNNEI. Written as DNA, the CDR3 is TGTGCCAGCAGCCTAAACAGGTACTCCTACGAGCAGTACTTC. This translates into CASSLNRYSYEQYF.

J is TRBJ1-3 and V is TRBV7-9; D is unclear. The CDR3 contains 14 residues. Trimming pared 6 bases from V and 4 bases from J, leaving 13 bases between. Germline CDR1 SEHNR, CDR2 FQNEAQ (reference sequence). The CDR3 DNA reads TGTGCCAGCAGACCAGAGGGTTCCGGAAACACCATATATTTT. Protein: CASRPEGSGNTIYF.

The V call is TRBV5-6, the J call TRBJ2-4; the match to TRBD1 covers 8 bases. The CDR3 extends over 17 amino acids. V was clipped by 3 bases and J by 0 bases; unmatched bases: 8. The V gene's germline CDR1 is SGHDT and CDR2 YYEEEE. The CDR3 coding sequence is TGTGCCAGCAGCTACAGGGGGGACAGCCTAGCCAAAAACATTCAGTACTTC. Protein product: CASSYRGDSLAKNIQYF.

This clone has a single count. The rearrangement joins TRBV19 to TRBJ1-1; TRBD1 matches at 10 bases. Germline CDR1 LNHDA, CDR2 SQIVND (reference sequence). The V and J ends lost 8 bases and 4 bases, in that order; junction bases with no gene match: 16. There are 17 residues in the CDR3. Written as DNA, the CDR3 is TGTGCCAGTTGGGACAGGGGAGGTTCGTTCGGCGTCACTGAAGCTTTCTTT. It codes for CASWDRGGSFGVTEAFF. The full variable domain, completed using reference TRBV19 and TRBJ1-1, is DGGITQSPKYLFRKEGQNVTLSCEQNLNHDAMYWYRQDPGQGLRLIYYSQIVNDFQKGDIAEGYSVSREKKESFPLTVTSAQKNPTAFYLCASWDRGGSFGVTEAFFGQGTRLTVV.

V usage is TRBV19 and J usage is TRBJ1-6; 9 positions match TRBD1. The V gene's germline CDR1 is LNHDA and CDR2 SQIVND (reference sequence). V dropped 5 bases and J dropped 8; count of bases not matched to a gene: 10. This CDR3 contains 16 residues. The CDR3 reads CASSGTGTRQDSPLHF. CDR3 DNA: TGTGCCAGTAGTGGGACAGGGACCCGCCAGGATTCACCCCTCCACTTT.

The chain is built from TRBV11-3 and TRBJ2-7; 7 bases are shared with TRBD1. The germline gives CDR1 SGHNT, CDR2 YENEEA. Trimming at V came to 1 base and at J to 6 bases, leaving 3 bases not matched to a gene. The CDR3 totals 13 residues. The CDR3 loop is CASSLAPGGEQYF. The DNA for the CDR3 is TGTGCCAGCAGCTTAGCCCCAGGGGGCGAGCAGTACTTC.

The chain uses TRBV6-1 and TRBJ2-5, with D hard to call. This CDR3 spans 13 amino acids. CDR1 MNHNS and CDR2 SASEGT come from the germline V gene. V lost 4 bases, J lost 2 bases, and 8 bases lay in between. As DNA, the CDR3 is TGTGCCAGCAGTGTAGCCAGTCAAGAGACCCAGTACTTC. Translated, it gives CASSVASQETQYF.